These T cell receptor beta chains were read from a single sample in a study of metastatic and nonmetastatic thyroid tumors. Through MiXCR, TCRdb re-clonotyped the PCR reads. The table lists tens of thousands of clones, around 20% of them singletons. The source material was adjacent normal tissue. These receptors originate from a female donor with papillary thyroid cancer or a benign thyroid nodule (not recorded which). Some clones in this sample may be carry-over from other donors' samples. Each CDR3 is given with its conserved first and last residue. Each record gives: V gene, clone size, J gene, D gene, CDR3 protein, CDR3 DNA. D genes are given only for firm matches. A row's size may be missing; if present it is once, few, many or a size class.

TRBV11-1	.	TRBJ2-1	TRBD2	CASIGTSGLYNEQFF	TGTGCCAGCATTGGGACTAGCGGCCTCTACAATGAGCAGTTCTTC
TRBV19	few	TRBJ1-1	.	CASSMGTEAFF	TGTGCCAGTAGTATGGGTACTGAAGCTTTCTTT
TRBV5-6	many	TRBJ2-7	.	CASSFYLEGPSYEQYF	TGTGCCAGCAGCTTTTATTTGGAGGGACCCTCCTACGAGCAGTACTTC
TRBV30	.	TRBJ2-2	.	CAWSVRTGELFF	TGTGCCTGGAGTGTACGGACCGGGGAGCTGTTTTTT
TRBV7-8	.	TRBJ2-7	.	CASSYGDSLSEQYF	TGTGCCAGCAGCTACGGTGACAGCCTATCCGAGCAGTACTTC
TRBV7-8	.	TRBJ2-7	.	CASSLARMGDEQYF	TGTGCCAGCAGCTTAGCTAGGATGGGCGACGAGCAGTACTTC
TRBV6-1	.	TRBJ2-7	TRBD2	CASSEGLARYEQYF	TGTGCCAGCAGTGAAGGACTAGCGAGATACGAGCAGTACTTC
TRBV4-1	many	TRBJ2-7	TRBD2	CASSQKGLAGGPYSYEQYF	TGCGCCAGCAGCCAAAAGGGACTAGCGGGAGGACCCTATTCCTACGAGCAGTACTTC
TRBV5-5	.	TRBJ2-3	.	CASSWRQVITYTQYF	TGTGCCAGCAGCTGGAGACAGGTGATCACATATACGCAGTATTTT
TRBV6-2/TRBV6-3	.	TRBJ2-2	.	CASSYGPTMETGELFF	TGTGCCAGCAGTTACGGTCCGACTATGGAAACCGGGGAGCTGTTTTTT
TRBV11-2	.	TRBJ2-2	TRBD2	CASSPTGTSGRARAGELFF	TGTGCCAGCAGCCCTACCGGGACTAGCGGGAGGGCAAGGGCTGGGGAGCTGTTTTTT
TRBV7-3	many	TRBJ2-3	TRBD1	CASSLDGTGTTDTQYF	TGTGCCAGCAGCTTAGACGGGACAGGGACTACAGATACGCAGTATTTT
TRBV28	.	TRBJ2-7	.	CASSFEGFGYEQYF	TGTGCCAGCAGTTTTGAGGGGTTCGGCTACGAGCAGTACTTC
TRBV6-4	medium-sized	TRBJ1-1	.	CASSTGRTEAFF	TGTGCCAGCAGTACAGGGCGGACTGAAGCTTTCTTT
TRBV5-1	many	TRBJ1-1	.	CASSLESELKKAFF	TGCGCCAGCAGCTTGGAATCGGAACTCAAAAAGGCTTTCTTT
TRBV2	many	TRBJ2-3	.	CASRVADTQYF	TGTGCCAGCAGGGTTGCAGATACGCAGTATTTT
TRBV19	few	TRBJ1-6	.	CASSISGQLNSPLHF	TGTGCCAGTAGTATCTCCGGTCAGCTTAATTCACCCCTCCACTTT
TRBV5-1	many	TRBJ1-1	.	CASSPTVMNTEASF	TGCGCCAGCAGCCCGACAGTAATGAACACTGAAGCTTCCTTT
TRBV15	many	TRBJ1-1	.	CATSPTPTGLNTEAFF	TGTGCCACCAGCCCTACCCCGACAGGTTTGAACACTGAAGCTTTCTTT
TRBV12-3/TRBV12-4	few	TRBJ1-2	.	CASSILASYCYTF	TGTGCCAGCTCTATATTAGCTAGCTATTGCTACACCTTC
TRBV20-1	many	TRBJ2-5	.	CSARAPASQETQYF	TGCAGTGCTAGAGCCCCAGCCTCCCAAGAGACCCAGTACTTC
TRBV24-1	few	TRBJ1-1	.	CATCSGGNVVTEAFF	TGTGCCACCTGTTCGGGGGGGAATGTGGTAACTGAAGCTTTCTTT
TRBV25-1	many	TRBJ2-2	TRBD1	CASSEGTGDTGELFF	TGTGCCAGCAGTGAGGGGACAGGGGACACCGGGGAGCTGTTTTTT
TRBV5-4	many	TRBJ2-2	.	CASSLWANTGELFF	TGTGCCAGCAGCTTGTGGGCAAACACCGGGGAGCTGTTTTTT
TRBV20-1	many	TRBJ1-1	.	CSARVDRNTEAFF	TGCAGTGCTAGGGTCGACAGAAACACTGAAGCTTTCTTT
TRBV11-3	few	TRBJ2-3	.	CASSFGADTQYF	TGTGCCAGCAGCTTCGGTGCAGATACGCAGTATTTT
TRBV5-1	.	TRBJ1-1	.	CASSRWTANTGALF	TGCGCCAGCAGCAGATGGACAGCGAACACTGGAGCTTTATTT
TRBV6-4	medium-sized	TRBJ1-6	.	CASVNPYNSPLHF	TGTGCCAGCGTTAACCCCTATAATTCACCCCTCCACTTT
TRBV28	medium-sized	TRBJ2-1	.	CASSSSGGAPLSSYNEQFF	TGTGCCAGCAGCTCCTCAGGGGGGGCTCCCTTGAGCTCCTACAATGAGCAGTTCTTC
TRBV7-2	many	TRBJ2-3	.	CASSSYSTDTQYF	TGTGCCAGCAGCTCCTACAGCACAGATACGCAGTATTTT
TRBV7-2	many	TRBJ2-3	.	CASSLGGGVHTDTQYF	TGTGCCAGCAGCTTAGGAGGAGGGGTTCACACAGATACGCAGTATTTT